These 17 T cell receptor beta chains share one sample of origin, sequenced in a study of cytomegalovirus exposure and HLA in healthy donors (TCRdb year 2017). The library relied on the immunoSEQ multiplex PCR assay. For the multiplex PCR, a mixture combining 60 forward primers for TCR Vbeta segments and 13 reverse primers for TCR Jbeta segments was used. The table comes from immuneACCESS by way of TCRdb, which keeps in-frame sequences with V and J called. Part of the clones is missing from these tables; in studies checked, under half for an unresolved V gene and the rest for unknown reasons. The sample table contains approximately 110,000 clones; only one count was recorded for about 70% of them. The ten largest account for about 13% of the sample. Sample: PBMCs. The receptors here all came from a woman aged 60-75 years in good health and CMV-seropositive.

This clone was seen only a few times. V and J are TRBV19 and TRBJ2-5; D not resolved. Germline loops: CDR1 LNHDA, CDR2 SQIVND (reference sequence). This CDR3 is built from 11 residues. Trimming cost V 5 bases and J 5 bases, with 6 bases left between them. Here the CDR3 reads CASSLSETQYF. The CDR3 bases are TGTGCCAGTAGTCTCTCGGAGACCCAGTACTTC.

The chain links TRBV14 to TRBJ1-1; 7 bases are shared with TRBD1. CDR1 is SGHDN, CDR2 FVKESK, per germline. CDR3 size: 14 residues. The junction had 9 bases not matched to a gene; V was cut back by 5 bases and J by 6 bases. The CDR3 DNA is TGTGCCAGCAGCAAATTCGACAGGGATGCTGAAGCTTTCTTT. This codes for CASSKFDRDAEAFF. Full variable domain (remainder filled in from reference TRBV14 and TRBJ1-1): EAGVTQFPSHSVIEKGQTVTLRCDPISGHDNLYWYRRVMGKEIKFLLHFVKESKQDESGMPNNRFLAERTGGTYSTLKVQPAELEDSGVYFCASSKFDRDAEAFFGQGTRLTVV.

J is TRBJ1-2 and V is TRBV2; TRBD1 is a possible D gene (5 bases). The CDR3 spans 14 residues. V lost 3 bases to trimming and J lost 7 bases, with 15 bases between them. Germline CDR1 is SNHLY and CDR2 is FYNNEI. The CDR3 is CASSDVRVSSGYTF. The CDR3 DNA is TGTGCCAGCAGTGATGTCAGGGTCTCTTCTGGCTACACCTTC.

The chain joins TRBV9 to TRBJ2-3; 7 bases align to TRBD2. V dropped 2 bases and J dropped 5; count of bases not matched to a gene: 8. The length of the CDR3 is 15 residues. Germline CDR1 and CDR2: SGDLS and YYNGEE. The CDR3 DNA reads TGTGCCAGCAGCGTTCGACTAGCTGTAGAAGATACGCAGTATTTT. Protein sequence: CASSVRLAVEDTQYF.

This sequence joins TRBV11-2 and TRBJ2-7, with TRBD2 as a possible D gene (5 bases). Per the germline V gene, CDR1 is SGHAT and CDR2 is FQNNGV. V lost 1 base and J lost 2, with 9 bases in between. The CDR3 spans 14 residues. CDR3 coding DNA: TGTGCCAGCAGCTTAGGAGGCGGGCCCTACGAGCAGTACTTC. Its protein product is CASSLGGGPYEQYF.

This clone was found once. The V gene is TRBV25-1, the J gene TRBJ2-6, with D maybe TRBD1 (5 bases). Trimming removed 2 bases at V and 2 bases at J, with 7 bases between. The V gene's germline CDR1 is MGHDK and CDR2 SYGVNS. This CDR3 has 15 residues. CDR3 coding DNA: TGTGCCAGCAGTGAACAAGGGGCTGGGGCCAACGTCCTGACTTTC. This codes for CASSEQGAGANVLTF.

CDR3 nucleotides: TGTGCCAGCAGCCCCGACCCCGGGACAGGGGTCCATGAGCAGTTCTTC. This gives the protein CASSPDPGTGVHEQFF. The chain combines TRBV5-6 with TRBJ2-1; 10 nucleotides match TRBD1. Germline V gene data show CDR1 as SGHDT and CDR2 as YYEEEE. V shed 4 bases and J 8 bases; nucleotides not matched to a gene: 12. CDR3 length: 16 residues.

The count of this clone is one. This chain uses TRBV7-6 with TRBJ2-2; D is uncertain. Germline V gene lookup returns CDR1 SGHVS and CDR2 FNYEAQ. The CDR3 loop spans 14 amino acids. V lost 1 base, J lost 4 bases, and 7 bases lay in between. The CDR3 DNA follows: TGTGCCAGCAGCTTAGGAGGATCCACCGGGGAGCTGTTTTTT. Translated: CASSLGGSTGELFF.

CDR3 protein: CAIRALQIADTEAFF. The CDR3 DNA reads as TGTGCCATCAGAGCCCTACAAATCGCGGACACTGAAGCTTTCTTT. The chain employs TRBV10-3 and TRBJ1-1; D gene ambiguous. This CDR3 is 15 amino acids long. Per germline, CDR1 ENHRY and CDR2 SYGVKD. The V gene lost 6 bases and the J gene lost 3 bases, with 17 bases spanning the gap.

CDR3 bases: TGCGCCAGCAGCTTTAGCGGAACCTCCTACAATGAGCAGTTCTTC. Amino acids: CASSFSGTSYNEQFF. The chain has TRBV5-1 and TRBJ2-1; maybe TRBD2 (6 bases). CDR3 length: 15 amino acids. Germline V gene sequence: CDR1 SGHRS, CDR2 YFSETQ. V dropped 2 bases and J dropped 0 bases, with 9 bases sitting between them.

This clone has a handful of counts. The CDR3 DNA reads as TGTGCCAGCTTTATGGAGTCGAACACTGAAGCTTTCTTT. Amino acids: CASFMESNTEAFF. The chain employs TRBV6-7 and TRBJ1-1, with D hard to call. TRBV6-7 is assigned to the ORF class and has an uncertain function. The V end was cut by 8 bases, the J end by 1 base, with 11 bases between. This CDR3 is built from 13 residues.

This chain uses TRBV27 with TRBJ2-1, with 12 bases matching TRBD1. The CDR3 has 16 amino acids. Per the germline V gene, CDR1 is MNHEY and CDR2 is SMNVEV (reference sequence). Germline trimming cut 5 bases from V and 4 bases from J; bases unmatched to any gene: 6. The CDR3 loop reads CASSTPGQGAYNEQFF. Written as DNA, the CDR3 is TGTGCCAGCAGTACTCCGGGACAGGGGGCTTACAATGAGCAGTTCTTC.

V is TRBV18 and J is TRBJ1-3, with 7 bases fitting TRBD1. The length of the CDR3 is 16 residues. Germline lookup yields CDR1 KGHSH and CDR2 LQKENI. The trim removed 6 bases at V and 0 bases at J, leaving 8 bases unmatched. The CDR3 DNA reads TGTGCCAGCTCTCGCTCGGACAGGAGCTCTGGAAACACCATATATTTT. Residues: CASSRSDRSSGNTIYF.

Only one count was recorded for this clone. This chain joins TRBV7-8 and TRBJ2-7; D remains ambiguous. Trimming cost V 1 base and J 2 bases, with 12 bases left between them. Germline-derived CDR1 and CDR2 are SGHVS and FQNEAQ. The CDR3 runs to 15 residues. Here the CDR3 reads CASSLVGTSPYEQYF. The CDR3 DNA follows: TGTGCCAGCAGCTTAGTGGGCACCTCCCCCTACGAGCAGTACTTC.

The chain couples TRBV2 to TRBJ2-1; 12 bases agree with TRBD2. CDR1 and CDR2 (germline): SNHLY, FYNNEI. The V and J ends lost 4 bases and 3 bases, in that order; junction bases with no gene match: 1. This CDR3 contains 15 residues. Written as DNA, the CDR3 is TGTGCCAGCAGTGGGACTAGCGGGAACTACAATGAGCAGTTCTTC. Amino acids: CASSGTSGNYNEQFF. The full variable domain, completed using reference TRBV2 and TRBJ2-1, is EPEVTQTPSHQVTQMGQEVILRCVPISNHLYFYWYRQILGQKVEFLVSFYNNEISEKSEIFDDQFSVERPDGSNFTLKIRSTKLEDSAMYFCASSGTSGNYNEQFFGPGTRLTVL.

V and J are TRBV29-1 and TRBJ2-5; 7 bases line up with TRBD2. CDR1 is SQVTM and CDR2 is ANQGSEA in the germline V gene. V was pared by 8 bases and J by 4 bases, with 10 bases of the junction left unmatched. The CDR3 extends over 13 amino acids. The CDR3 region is CSIRWGGGETQYF. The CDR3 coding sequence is TGCAGCATAAGGTGGGGGGGAGGAGAGACCCAGTACTTC.

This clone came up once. The CDR3 reads CASSIGQLYPRTSGGYSTDTQYF. In DNA, the CDR3 is TGTGCCAGCAGCATTGGACAGCTCTACCCCAGGACTAGCGGGGGGTATAGCACAGATACGCAGTATTTT. The chain links TRBV21-1 to TRBJ2-3; the D call in the table, TRBD2, was not verified against the DNA. TRBV21-1 is recorded as a pseudogene. The CDR3 consists of 23 residues.